This T cell receptor (beta chain) stems from a study of T-cell reconstitution after alpha-beta-depleted transplantation in children. This clonotype was detected ten times or more. Preparation of the TCRbeta library involved a method that used unique molecular identifiers. One entry per CDR3 protein, called by TCRdb with MiXCR from the PCR reads. The sample consists of under 140,000 distinct CDR3 sequences, over 9% of them appearing once. Unmatched junction bases numbered 2, after V lost 5 bases and J lost 1 base. CDR3 length: 14 amino acids. The germline V gene has CDR1 SGHTA and CDR2 FQGTGA. The clonotype was recovered from a human donor who donated a stem cell graft to a child with acute lymphoblastic leukemia. Source: PBMCs from the stem cell graft donor, taken from the stem cell graft. The chain combines TRBV7-3 with TRBJ1-1; TRBD1 aligns across 9 bases. As DNA, the CDR3 is TGTGCCAGCAGCCCGGACAGGGGGAACACTGAAGCTTTCTTT. Translated, it gives CASSPDRGNTEAFF.